The T cell receptor (beta chain) described here comes from a study of PD-1 blockade in classical Hodgkin lymphoma. Libraries were prepared by immunoSEQ multiplex PCR; TCRdb keeps only in-frame clonotypes and omits some of them. The data show about 41,000 clones, roughly 70% seen once. Following autologous stem cell transplantation, relapse occurred in every patient, and exposure to brentuximab vedotin varied. The V and J ends lost 5 bases and 13 bases, in that order; junction bases with no gene match: 4. Germline CDR1 SGDLS, CDR2 YYNGEE. This CDR3 spans 13 amino acids. The source material was peripheral blood mononuclear cells (PBMCs), sampled at baseline. The chain recombines TRBV9 with TRBJ2-1; 15 nucleotides agree with TRBD2. This receptor was taken from a human donor with classical Hodgkin lymphoma. The CDR3 reads CASRGLAGGPQFF. The CDR3 DNA sequence: TGTGCCAGCAGGGGACTAGCGGGAGGTCCCCAGTTCTTC.